This TCR beta chain derives from a study of blood T cell repertoires in COVID-19. The wider study: The samples span acute and convalescent COVID-19 from the United States, Italy and Spain.

Libraries were prepared by immunoSEQ multiplex PCR; TCRdb keeps only in-frame clonotypes and omits some of them. The sample includes some 190,000 clones, approximately 90% of them seen just once. The CDR3 has 12 residues. V gave up 2 bases and J gave up 5 bases, with 6 bases separating them. Germline CDR1 SEHNR, CDR2 FQNEAQ (reference sequence). The TCR originated in a man aged 25-45 years with acute or convalescent COVID-19. The genes are TRBV7-9 and TRBJ2-5; no reliable D call. Sample: peripheral blood. In DNA form, the CDR3 reads TGTGCCAGCAGCTTATTCGGGGAGACCCAGTACTTC. Its translation is CASSLFGETQYF.